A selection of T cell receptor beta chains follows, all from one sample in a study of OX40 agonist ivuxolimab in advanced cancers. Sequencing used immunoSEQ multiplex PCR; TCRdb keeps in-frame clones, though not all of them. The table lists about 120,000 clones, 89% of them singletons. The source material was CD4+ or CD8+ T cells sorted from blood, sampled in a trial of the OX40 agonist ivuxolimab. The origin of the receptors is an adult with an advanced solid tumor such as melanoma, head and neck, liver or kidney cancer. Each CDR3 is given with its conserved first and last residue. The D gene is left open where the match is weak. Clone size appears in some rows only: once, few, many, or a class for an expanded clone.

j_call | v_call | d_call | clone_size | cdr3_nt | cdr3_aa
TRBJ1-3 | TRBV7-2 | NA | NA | TGTGCCAGCAGCTTACCTGCAGGGAGCTCTGGAAACACCATATATTTT | CASSLPAGSSGNTIYF
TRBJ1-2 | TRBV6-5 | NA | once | TGTGCCAGCAGTGAGGACTATGGCTACACCTTC | CASSEDYGYTF
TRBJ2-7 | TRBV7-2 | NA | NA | TGTGCCAGCAGCTCGACTACCGCCTACGAGCAGTACTTC | CASSSTTAYEQYF
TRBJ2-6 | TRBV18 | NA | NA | TGTGCCAGCTCACCACCGAACTCTGGGGCCAACGTCCTGACTTTC | CASSPPNSGANVLTF
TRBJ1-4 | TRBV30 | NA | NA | TGTGCCTGGAGCCGGGCGATTGATGGGCCTGCTAATGAAAAACTGTTTTTT | CAWSRAIDGPANEKLFF
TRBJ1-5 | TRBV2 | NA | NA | TGTGCCAGCAGTTTCTTCGACAGGTCCAATAGCAATCAGCCCCAGCATTTT | CASSFFDRSNSNQPQHF
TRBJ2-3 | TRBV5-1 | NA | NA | TGCGCCAGCAGCTTGGGGGACAACACAGATACGCAGTATTTT | CASSLGDNTDTQYF
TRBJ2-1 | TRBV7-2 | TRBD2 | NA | TGTGCCAGCAGTTTAGCGGGAGGGTCCCACAATGAGCAGTTCTTC | CASSLAGGSHNEQFF
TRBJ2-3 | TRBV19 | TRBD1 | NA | TGTGCCAGTACCAAAAGGACAGGAGAACCAGATACGCAGTATTTT | CASTKRTGEPDTQYF
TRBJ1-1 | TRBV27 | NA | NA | NA | CASSFSVRGHLSNTEAFF
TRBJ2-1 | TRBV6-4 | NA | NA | TGTGCCAGCAGCGCCGGGGCATCGTCCTACAATGAGCAGTTCTTC | CASSAGASSYNEQFF
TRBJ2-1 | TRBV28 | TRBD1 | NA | TGTGCCAGCAGCCCGACGGGACAGGGCTACAATGAGCAGTTCTTC | CASSPTGQGYNEQFF
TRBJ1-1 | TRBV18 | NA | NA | TGTGCCAGCTCACCACCGGGGCAACAGCTCACTGAAGCTTTCTTT | CASSPPGQQLTEAFF
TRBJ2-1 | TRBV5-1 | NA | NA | TGCGCCAGCAGCCCGGGACCGAGCTCCTACAATGAGCAGTTCTTC | CASSPGPSSYNEQFF
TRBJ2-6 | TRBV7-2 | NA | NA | TGTGCCAGCAGCCTATGGAGGGGACAACACTTACCTGGGGCCAACGTCCTGACTTTC | CASSLWRGQHLPGANVLTF
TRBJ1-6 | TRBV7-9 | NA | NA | TGTGCCAGCAGCGGTGACCGGGGCCAGACTAATTCACCCCTCCACTTT | CASSGDRGQTNSPLHF
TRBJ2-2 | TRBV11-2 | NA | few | TGTGCCAGCACCCCGAGTCAGGTGGGCACCGGGGAGCTGTTTTTT | CASTPSQVGTGELFF
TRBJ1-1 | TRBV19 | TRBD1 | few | TGTGCCAGTAGTGAGTTAGACAGGGACGGCACTGAAGCTTTCTTT | CASSELDRDGTEAFF
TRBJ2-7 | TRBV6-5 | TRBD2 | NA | TGTGCCAGCACCTCAACTAGCGGGGCCTACGAGCAGTACTTC | CASTSTSGAYEQYF
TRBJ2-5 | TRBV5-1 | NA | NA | TGCGCCAGCAGCTTTACGACAGGTCTCCAAGAGACCCAGTACTTC | CASSFTTGLQETQYF
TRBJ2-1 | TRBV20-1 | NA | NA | TGCAGCGTTCAAGAATACAATGAGCAGTTCTTC | CSVQEYNEQFF
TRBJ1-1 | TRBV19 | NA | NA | TGTGCCAGTAGTATAGGGCGGGGGGCGAACACTGAAGCTTTCTTT | CASSIGRGANTEAFF
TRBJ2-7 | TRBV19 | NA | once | TGTGCCAGTACCGAATCCAGAGGGGGGCGGCAGTACTTC | CASTESRGGRQYF
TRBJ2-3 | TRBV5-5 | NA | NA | TGTGCCAGCAGCTTGTTGAGGGGGGCGACCCTTCAAGATACGCAGTATTTT | CASSLLRGATLQDTQYF
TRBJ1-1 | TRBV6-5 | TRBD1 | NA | TGTGCCAGCAGGATCGACAGGGGTGAAGCTTTCTTT | CASRIDRGEAFF
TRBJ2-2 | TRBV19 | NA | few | TGTGCCAGTACCTACTGGGGGACGAACACCGGGGAGCTGTTTTTT | CASTYWGTNTGELFF
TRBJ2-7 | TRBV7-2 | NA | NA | TGTGCCAGCAGCTCGCTAAGCGGATTACAGTACGAGCAGTACTTC | CASSSLSGLQYEQYF
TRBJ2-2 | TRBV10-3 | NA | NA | TGTGCCATCAGTGGGACATCTGGGGCCGGGGAGCTGTTTTTT | CAISGTSGAGELFF
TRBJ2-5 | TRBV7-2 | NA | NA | TGTGCCAGCAGCTTCAAGGAGACCCAGTACTTC | CASSFKETQYF
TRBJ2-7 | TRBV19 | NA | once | TGTGCCAGTAGTCGGGACGTGAGCTCCTACGAGCAGTACTTC | CASSRDVSSYEQYF
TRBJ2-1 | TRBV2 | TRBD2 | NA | TGTGCCAGCCATCTTCTGGGACTAGCTGTGGGGGATGAGCAGTTCTTC | CASHLLGLAVGDEQFF
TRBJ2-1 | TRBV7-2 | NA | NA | TGTGCCAGCAGTCTTGTATATGAGCAGTTCTTC | CASSLVYEQFF
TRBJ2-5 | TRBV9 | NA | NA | TGTGCCAGCAGCGTAGCAGCAGCCGAAGAGACCCAGTACTTC | CASSVAAAEETQYF
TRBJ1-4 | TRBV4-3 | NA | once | TGCGCCAGCAGCGCATATGACGCCGGGGGGGATGAAAAACTGTTTTTT | CASSAYDAGGDEKLFF
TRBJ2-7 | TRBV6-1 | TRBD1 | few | TGTGCCAGCAGTGAAGCGCCGGACAGGGGTTACGAGCAGTACTTC | CASSEAPDRGYEQYF
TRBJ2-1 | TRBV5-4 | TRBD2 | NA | TGTGCCAGCAGCTTGGAGGGACTAGTTACGGATGAGCAGTTCTTC | CASSLEGLVTDEQFF
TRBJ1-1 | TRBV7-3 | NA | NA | TGTGCCAGCAGGGGCCCAACCACTGAAGCTTTCTTT | CASRGPTTEAFF
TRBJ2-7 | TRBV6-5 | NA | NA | TGTGCCAGCAGTTACCGGACGGCGCGGGGTGTGCAGTACTTC | CASSYRTARGVQYF
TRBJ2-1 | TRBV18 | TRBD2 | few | TGTGCCAGCTCACCACCGTTACTAGCGGGAGGAAGTGAGCAGTTCTTC | CASSPPLLAGGSEQFF
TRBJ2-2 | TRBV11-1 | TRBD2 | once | TGTGCCAGCAGCTTAGATGACAGCGGGAGAAGGGCCGGGGAGCTGTTTTTT | CASSLDDSGRRAGELFF
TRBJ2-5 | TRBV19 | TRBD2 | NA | TGTGCCAGTAGTACCCTGGGGGGGTTAGAGACCCAGTACTTC | CASSTLGGLETQYF
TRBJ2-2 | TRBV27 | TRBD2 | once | TGTGCCAGCAGTGTGCCGGGACTAGCGGGAGGAAGTTTCGACACCGGGGAGCTGTTTTTT | CASSVPGLAGGSFDTGELFF
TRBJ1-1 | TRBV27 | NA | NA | TGTGCCAGCAGTCCTATTATGACAGGTAGAGTCAACACTGAAGCTTTCTTT | CASSPIMTGRVNTEAFF
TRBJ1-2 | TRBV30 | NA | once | TGTGCCTGGAGTGTGGGGCCGTCTAACTATGGCTACACCTTC | CAWSVGPSNYGYTF
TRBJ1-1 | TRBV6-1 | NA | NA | TGTGCCAGCAGTTATAATCCGGGAGACACTGAAGCTTTCTTT | CASSYNPGDTEAFF
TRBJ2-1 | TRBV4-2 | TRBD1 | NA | TGTGCCAGCAGCCAAGGGGACAGATTCTCCTACAATGAGCAGTTCTTC | CASSQGDRFSYNEQFF
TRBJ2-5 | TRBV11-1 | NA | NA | TGTGCCAGCAGCTTCTCCCGGAACAGTAACCAAGAGACCCAGTACTTC | CASSFSRNSNQETQYF
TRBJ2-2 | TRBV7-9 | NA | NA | TGTGCCAGCAGCTTACCTAGCACCGGGGAGCTGTTTTTT | CASSLPSTGELFF
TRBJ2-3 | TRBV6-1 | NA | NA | TGTGCCAGCAGTACCGGGACAAGAGAATCGCAGTATTTT | CASSTGTRESQYF
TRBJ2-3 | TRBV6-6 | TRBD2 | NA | TGTGCCAGCAGTTACTCCGCGCGGGAGGTCGCAGATACGCAGTATTTT | CASSYSAREVADTQYF